This TCR beta chain is from a study of T cell clonality in common variable immunodeficiency. This clone was observed many times. Its antigen is not identified. The missing CDR3 end, 3 residues past where the read stops, is filled in from the germline J gene. This CDR3 is built from 14 residues. V shed 2 bases and J shed 0 bases, with 7 bases lying between them. Germline V gives CDR1 KGHSH, CDR2 LQKENI. Data came from immunoSEQ multiplex PCR; TCRdb stores just in-frame clones and leaves some out. This set yields some 28,000 clones and no singletons; the top ten hold about 13%. Caucasian heritage predominated among both patients and controls. Blood samples were heparinized, roughly 5 to 8.5 ml per donor. Study-level findings and limits: The cause of increased CVID clonality remains unclear without subpopulation sequencing. CVID subjects had higher TCRbeta clonality than healthy controls, most marked in about a third.

This clonotype was obtained from a person aged 18 to 75 in good health. The chain has TRBV18 and TRBJ1-1, with a possible D match to TRBD1 (6 bases). Material for sequencing was peripheral blood mononuclear cells. CDR3 sequence reads: CASSPYRVNTEAFF. The CDR3 bases that were read are TGTGCCAGCTCACCATACAGGGTGAACACTGAA.